The 7 T cell receptor beta chains reported below all come from one sample, sequenced in a study of human T cells and chemical hapten exposure. Time point specified: patch test 1, 2 weeks after DPC sensitization. Indicated treatment: therapeutic diphenylcyclopropenone sensitization with weekly scalp DPC. Researchers extracted total RNA from unfractionated whole blood. TCRdb processed the RACE reads anew with MiXCR; each CDR3 protein has one entry. The repertoire holds some 38,000 distinct CDR3 sequences, about 6.3% seen once, with roughly a tenth in the top ten. The sample consisted of whole blood, taken in connection with sensitization to the hapten diphenylcyclopropenone (DPC). Every receptor here comes from a woman in her 30s with alopecia areata. Some clones in this sample may be carry-over from other donors' samples.

The table lists this clonotype with a few counts. The rearrangement links TRBV12-3 or TRBV12-4 to TRBJ2-3; no reliable D call. V lost 4 bases, J lost 6 bases, and 5 bases lay in between. CDR3 length: 11 residues. CDR3 region: CASSSGDTQYF. For the CDR3, the DNA is TGTGCCAGCAGTTCGGGTGATACGCAGTATTTT.

This clonotype was observed many times. The chain is built from TRBV12-3 or TRBV12-4 and TRBJ1-5; 7 nucleotides agree with TRBD1. With 6 bases clipped from V and 2 bases from J, the junction kept 7 bases outside the gene matches. The CDR3 sequence is 15 residues long. The CDR3 is CASSQQGLGNQPQHF. The CDR3 DNA is TGTGCCAGCAGCCAACAGGGGTTAGGCAATCAGCCCCAGCATTTT.

This clonotype was counted many times. The chain links TRBV6-6 to TRBJ1-5; the D is unclear. Germline CDR1 reads MNHNY; CDR2 reads SVGAGI (reference sequence). V was cut by 6 bases and J by 0 bases, with 12 bases left in between. The CDR3 is 15 amino acids. Here the CDR3 reads CASSLPFDSNQPQHF. In nucleotides, the CDR3 is TGTGCCAGCAGCCTGCCCTTCGATAGCAATCAGCCCCAGCATTTT.

The rearrangement links TRBV29-1 to TRBJ2-7; TRBD2 agrees at 8 bases. This CDR3 contains 14 residues. The J segment lost 5 bases and the V segment lost 5 bases, leaving 11 bases of the junction unmatched. Germline V lookup: CDR1 SQVTM, CDR2 ANQGSEA. CDR3 protein: CSVIPGGSLNEQYF. In DNA, the CDR3 is TGCAGCGTTATCCCGGGGGGGTCCCTCAACGAGCAGTACTTC.

This clonotype was counted many times. The genes are TRBV18 and TRBJ2-3; the D is unclear. The CDR3 covers 15 residues. Trimming cost V 3 bases and J 0 bases, with 10 bases left between them. Germline V CDR1 and CDR2: KGHSH, LQKENI. CDR3 coding DNA: TGTGCCAGCTCACCCGGACGGTCCAGCACAGATACGCAGTATTTT. Translated: CASSPGRSSTDTQYF.

This clonotype was seen ten or more times. V is TRBV6-2 or TRBV6-3 and J is TRBJ2-1; D is unclear. Trimming removed 6 bases at V and 7 bases at J, with 13 bases between. CDR3 length: 13 amino acids. CDR1 and CDR2 (germline): MNHEY, SVGEGT. The CDR3 DNA follows: TGTGCCAGCAGCCCTATCCTAGAGAATGAGCAGTTCTTC. It translates to CASSPILENEQFF.

This clonotype was recorded many times. The chain carries TRBV6-4 and TRBJ1-1; 9 positions agree with TRBD1. V dropped 6 bases and J dropped 4; count of bases not matched to a gene: 3. Germline V gene lookup returns CDR1 MRHNA and CDR2 SNTAGT. The CDR3 is 13 residues long. This chain's CDR3 is CASSLTGGTEAFF. The CDR3 DNA is TGTGCCAGCAGCCTGACAGGGGGCACTGAAGCTTTCTTT.